The 27 T cell receptor beta chains in this list originate from one sample, sequenced in a study of blood T cell repertoires in COVID-19. Assay used: immunoSEQ multiplex PCR; TCRdb lists only in-frame clones, some missing. The data hold about 300,000 clones, with roughly 90% observed a single time. The specimen was PBMCs or T cells enriched from blood (not recorded which). These receptors came from a woman aged 45 to 65 who had been exposed to COVID-19.

This chain joins TRBV28 and TRBJ1-3; D might be TRBD1 (6 bases). The V and J ends lost 5 bases and 0 bases respectively, with 8 bases between them. CDR1 is MDHEN and CDR2 is SYDVKM in the germline V gene. This CDR3 is 14 amino acids long. DNA for the CDR3: TGTGCCAGCAGTACAGGGAGCTCTGGAAACACCATATATTTT. Translated, it gives CASSTGSSGNTIYF.

The CDR3: CASSIGGWDQPQHF. In DNA form, the CDR3 reads TGTGCCAGTAGTATAGGAGGGTGGGATCAGCCCCAGCATTTT. The V call is TRBV19, the J call TRBJ1-5; D gene unclear. CDR1 is LNHDA, CDR2 SQIVND, per germline (reference sequence). With 1 base removed from V and 5 bases from J, the gap between germline ends came to 9 bases. This CDR3 has 14 residues.

J is TRBJ2-4 and V is TRBV18; the match to TRBD1 covers 7 bases. The germline CDR1 and CDR2 sequences are KGHSH and LQKENI. The junction had 11 bases not matched to a gene; V was cut back by 3 bases and J by 0 bases. The CDR3 loop spans 18 amino acids. CDR3 DNA sequence: TGTGCCAGCTCACCGGCTGGGACAGACCATATAGCCAAAAACATTCAGTACTTC. This encodes CASSPAGTDHIAKNIQYF.

The V and J genes are TRBV4-1 and TRBJ1-5; tentative D call: TRBD1 (6 bases). The germline V gene encodes CDR1 MGHRA and CDR2 YSYEKL. The CDR3 is made up of 16 amino acids. V dropped 0 bases and J dropped 2 bases, with 11 bases sitting between them. CDR3 DNA: TGCGCCAGCAGCCAAGATCAGGGGTTGGGCAATCAGCCCCAGCATTTT. It translates to CASSQDQGLGNQPQHF.

V and J are TRBV14 and TRBJ1-2; a possible D gene is TRBD1 (6 bases). The germline gives CDR1 SGHDN, CDR2 FVKESK. The V gene lost 4 bases and the J gene lost 5 bases, with 17 bases spanning the gap. The CDR3 has 15 residues. In DNA form, the CDR3 reads TGTGCCAGCAGCCTTAAATCGACAGGAATATATGGCTACACCTTC. Translation: CASSLKSTGIYGYTF.

The chain uses TRBV15 and TRBJ2-2; 7 bases align to TRBD1. After removal of 2 bases from V and 7 bases from J, the junction contained 10 bases not matched to a gene. The germline gives CDR1 LNHNV, CDR2 YYDKDF (reference sequence). The CDR3 totals 16 residues. The CDR3 loop is CATSRSYGTAHGELFF. The CDR3 coding sequence is TGTGCCACCAGCAGAAGTTATGGGACAGCCCACGGGGAGCTGTTTTTT. The whole variable domain, remainder taken from reference TRBV15 and TRBJ2-2, is DAMVIQNPRYQVTQFGKPVTLSCSQTLNHNVMYWYQQKSSQAPKLLFHYYDKDFNNEADTPDNFQSRRPNTSFCFLDIRSPGLGDTAMYLCATSRSYGTAHGELFFGEGSRLTVL.

The CDR3 nucleotides read TGTGCCAGCAGCTTAGTTCAGCGGGGGGGCAACGAGCAGTACTTC. Protein product: CASSLVQRGGNEQYF. The J gene is TRBJ2-7, the V gene TRBV11-2; 10 bases map to TRBD2. Trimming removed 1 base from V and 5 bases from J; junction bases left unmatched: 5. In germline, CDR1 is SGHAT, CDR2 FQNNGV. The CDR3 loop spans 15 amino acids.

This chain connects TRBV21-1 to TRBJ1-5; the listed D gene, TRBD1, was not tested against the DNA. TRBV21-1 is marked as a pseudogene. The CDR3 sequence is 19 residues long. This CDR3 reads CASSKASGGARNSNQPQHF. CDR3 coding DNA: TGTGCCAGCAGCAAAGCTTCAGGGGGCGCTCGTAATAGCAATCAGCCCCAGCATTTT.

This clone turned up a few times. The chain joins TRBV5-1 to TRBJ2-5; 10 bases fit TRBD1. This CDR3 is built from 18 residues. The V gene end was trimmed by 4 bases and the J gene end by 4 bases; junction bases not matched to a gene: 16. Germline lookup yields CDR1 SGHRS and CDR2 YFSETQ. The CDR3 spells CASSPLSRTGGGSETQYF. In nucleotides, the CDR3 is TGCGCCAGCAGCCCTCTCTCTAGGACAGGGGGGGGATCAGAGACCCAGTACTTC.

The chain carries TRBV5-4 and TRBJ2-7; D is possibly TRBD2 (6 bases). CDR1 is SGHNT, CDR2 YYREEE, per germline (reference sequence). Trimming removed 2 bases at V and 6 bases at J, with 12 bases between. This CDR3 has 13 residues. CDR3: CASSFPGTFEQYF. The CDR3 region has the DNA TGTGCCAGCAGCTTCCCCGGGACTTTCGAGCAGTACTTC.

Here the CDR3 DNA reads TGTGCCAGCAGCGTTACGGGGGGCACCGGGGAGCTGTTTTTT. It is translated as CASSVTGGTGELFF. The chain combines TRBV9 with TRBJ2-2; 7 bases line up with TRBD2. CDR1 and CDR2 from the germline V gene are SGDLS and YYNGEE. The V and J ends lost 2 bases and 4 bases, in that order; junction bases with no gene match: 2. CDR3 length equals 14 residues.

This clone appeared once. The chain links TRBV27 to TRBJ1-3; weak D call: TRBD1 (6 bases). CDR1 is MNHEY, CDR2 SMNVEV, per germline (reference sequence). Trimming shortened V by 6 bases and J by 1 base, and 10 bases separated the two germline ends. The CDR3 is 14 residues long. The CDR3 sequence: CASRETGSGNTIYF. The CDR3 bases are TGTGCCAGCAGGGAGACAGGTTCTGGAAACACCATATATTTT.

The J gene is TRBJ1-2, the V gene TRBV5-1, with no clear D. The germline V gene has CDR1 SGHRS and CDR2 YFSETQ. The CDR3 extends over 14 amino acids. V was clipped by 7 bases and J by 3 bases, with 16 bases between them. The CDR3 loop reads CASSPSWADYGYTF. The CDR3 DNA follows: TGCGCCAGCTCACCTTCTTGGGCTGACTATGGCTACACCTTC. Full variable domain (rest looked up from reference TRBV5-1 and TRBJ1-2): KAGVTQTPRYLIKTRGQQVTLSCSPISGHRSVSWYQQTPGQGLQFLFEYFSETQRNKGNFPGRFSGRQFSNSRSEMNVSTLELGDSALYLCASSPSWADYGYTFGSGTRLTVV.

V gene TRBV28 combines with J gene TRBJ2-1; 7 nucleotides match TRBD1. V lost 2 bases, J lost 6 bases, and 7 bases stayed unmatched. The V gene's germline CDR1 is MDHEN and CDR2 SYDVKM. This CDR3 is built from 15 residues. The CDR3 sequence: CASSLKWTGINEQFF. The CDR3 DNA reads TGTGCCAGCAGTTTAAAATGGACAGGCATCAATGAGCAGTTCTTC.

On this clone itself: Other DNA sequences in this sample translate to the same CDR3. This chain joins TRBV7-2 and TRBJ2-3; TRBD2 agrees at 13 bases. The CDR3 covers 16 residues. V lost 5 bases and J lost 1; bases outside the gene matches: 3. The V gene's germline CDR1 is SGHTA and CDR2 FQGNSA. CDR3 sequence (DNA): TGTGCCAGCAGCCTTGGGACTAGCGGGGGCACAGATACGCAGTATTTT. Its protein product is CASSLGTSGGTDTQYF.

The chain employs TRBV11-2 and TRBJ1-1; 8 nucleotides align to TRBD1. This CDR3 has 15 amino acids. The V gene end was trimmed by 2 bases and the J gene end by 2 bases; junction bases not matched to a gene: 4. From germline, CDR1 is SGHAT and CDR2 FQNNGV. In nucleotides, the CDR3 is TGTGCCAGCAGCTTATTGTCAGGGGGCAACACTGAAGCTTTCTTT. Translated, it gives CASSLLSGGNTEAFF.

This clone has more than one count but fewer than ten. The gene calls are TRBV3-1 (or the pseudogene TRBV3-2) and TRBJ1-6; D gene uncertain. Germline values: CDR1 LGHDT, CDR2 YNNKEL (reference sequence). The CDR3 covers 15 residues. V was cut by 5 bases and J by 6 bases, with 14 bases left in between. Here the CDR3 reads CASSFSPSSNSPLHF. The DNA of the CDR3 is TGTGCCAGCAGCTTTAGTCCAAGTTCTAATTCACCCCTCCACTTT.

This clone has only a few counts. V is TRBV11-2 and J is TRBJ2-5, with D tentatively TRBD1 (5 bases). There are 16 residues in the CDR3. Germline-derived CDR1 and CDR2 are SGHAT and FQNNGV. Between the trimmed V and J ends, which lost 2 bases and 0 bases, there was a span of 13 bases. The DNA of the CDR3 is TGTGCCAGCAGCTTATTGACCCGCAGGGACCAAGAGACCCAGTACTTC. Translated, it gives CASSLLTRRDQETQYF.

The chain couples TRBV6-5 to TRBJ1-4; perhaps TRBD1 as D (5 bases). CDR3 size: 15 residues. V dropped 6 bases and J dropped 2 bases, with 13 bases sitting between them. The germline CDR1 and CDR2 sequences are MNHEY and SVGAGI. The CDR3 here is CASSQYRPTNEKLFF. CDR3 nucleotide sequence: TGTGCCAGCAGCCAATACAGGCCTACTAATGAAAAACTGTTTTTT.

The gene calls are TRBV5-4 and TRBJ2-1; 11 bases map to TRBD1. Germline CDR1 reads SGHNT; CDR2 reads YYREEE (reference sequence). Trimming cost V 0 bases and J 6 bases; bases outside gene matches: 5. CDR3 length equals 16 residues. The DNA of the CDR3 is TGTGCCAGCAGCTTGGCCCGGACAGGGGGCTTCAATGAGCAGTTCTTC. Encoded protein: CASSLARTGGFNEQFF.

The chain is built from TRBV19 and TRBJ1-6, with 7 bases aligning to TRBD1. The CDR3 spans 14 residues. Trimming took 7 bases from V and 7 from J; bases not matched to a gene: 7. Germline lookup yields CDR1 LNHDA and CDR2 SQIVND (reference sequence). CDR3 amino acids: CASTDGTANSPLHF. In DNA, the CDR3 is TGTGCCAGTACCGACGGGACAGCCAATTCACCCCTCCACTTT.

The V call is TRBV29-1, the J call TRBJ1-1; perhaps TRBD1 as D (5 bases). This CDR3 region has 13 residues. The germline CDR1 and CDR2 sequences are SQVTM and ANQGSEA. Deletions cut 5 bases from V and 0 bases from J, with 10 bases between. CDR3 DNA sequence: TGCAGCGTTCGACAGCCGTTGAACACTGAAGCTTTCTTT. It specifies CSVRQPLNTEAFF.

About this clone: The same CDR3 arises from other DNA sequences in this sample as well. This sequence joins TRBV5-1 and TRBJ1-1; unclear D gene. V was trimmed by 0 bases and J by 0 bases, leaving 6 bases between them. From germline, CDR1 is SGHRS and CDR2 YFSETQ. This CDR3 spans 14 amino acids. The CDR3 DNA reads TGCGCCAGCAGCTTGGGGCATATGAACACTGAAGCTTTCTTT. Protein sequence: CASSLGHMNTEAFF.

This clone turned up a few times. The CDR3 loop is CASSEPLAGFKQYF. The CDR3 nucleotides are TGCGCCAGCAGTGAGCCCCTGGCGGGTTTCAAGCAGTACTTC. This chain links TRBV10-1 with TRBJ2-7; tentatively, D is TRBD2 (5 bases). The CDR3 covers 14 residues. The V gene's germline CDR1 is WNHNN and CDR2 SYGVQD (reference sequence). The ends were cut back, 2 bases at V and 8 bases at J, with 16 bases in the middle.

The J gene is TRBJ2-7, the V gene TRBV18, with a possible D match to TRBD1 (6 bases). The ends were cut back, 1 base at V and 2 bases at J, with 12 bases in the middle. Germline CDR1 KGHSH, CDR2 LQKENI. This CDR3 is built from 15 residues. Written as DNA, the CDR3 is TGTGCCAGCTCACCACGGGCAGGGGACCCCTACGAGCAGTACTTC. Translated, it gives CASSPRAGDPYEQYF.

The chain couples TRBV4-1 to TRBJ1-4; D is unresolved. CDR1 is MGHRA, CDR2 YSYEKL, per germline. Trimming shortened V by 0 bases and J by 0 bases, and 14 bases separated the two germline ends. This CDR3 is 18 amino acids long. The CDR3 DNA sequence: TGCGCCAGCAGCCAAGATAAAGACGGACTAGCAACTAATGAAAAACTGTTTTTT. This sequence encodes CASSQDKDGLATNEKLFF.

The genes are TRBV5-1 and TRBJ1-6; D perhaps matches TRBD1 (5 bases). This CDR3 spans 17 amino acids. The germline V gene has CDR1 SGHRS and CDR2 YFSETQ. V lost 3 bases, J lost 0 bases, and 13 bases lay in between. Written as DNA, the CDR3 is TGCGCCAGCAGCTATGGGACTATGAGCTCCTATAATTCACCCCTCCACTTT. Translation: CASSYGTMSSYNSPLHF. Full variable domain (remainder filled in from reference TRBV5-1 and TRBJ1-6): KAGVTQTPRYLIKTRGQQVTLSCSPISGHRSVSWYQQTPGQGLQFLFEYFSETQRNKGNFPGRFSGRQFSNSRSEMNVSTLELGDSALYLCASSYGTMSSYNSPLHFGNGTRLTVT.